The T cell receptor beta chain described here comes from a study of cytotoxic CD8 clonotypes in ibrutinib-treated CLL. As concerns this clone: Its antigen is unknown.

Germline CDR1 is SGHRS and CDR2 is YFSETQ. CDR3 length: 15 residues. Trimming removed 2 bases from V and 0 bases from J; junction bases left unmatched: 4. The study's findings and limits: Higher clonality was seen at ibrutinib response and a return toward baseline at progression.

Sequencing was performed with immunoSEQ multiplex PCR; in TCRdb, only in-frame clones are kept and a portion is missing. The sample holds tens of thousands of clones, about 70% seen once. The chain uses TRBV5-1 and TRBJ1-2; 7 nucleotides line up with TRBD1. The sequenced sample was PBMCs, obtained at disease progression, from a patient treated with ibrutinib. The sequence was obtained from a human donor with chronic lymphocytic leukemia. CDR3 nucleotide sequence: TGCGCCAGCAGCTTTGGGACAGCCGCTAACTATGGCTACACCTTC. Translating gives CASSFGTAANYGYTF.